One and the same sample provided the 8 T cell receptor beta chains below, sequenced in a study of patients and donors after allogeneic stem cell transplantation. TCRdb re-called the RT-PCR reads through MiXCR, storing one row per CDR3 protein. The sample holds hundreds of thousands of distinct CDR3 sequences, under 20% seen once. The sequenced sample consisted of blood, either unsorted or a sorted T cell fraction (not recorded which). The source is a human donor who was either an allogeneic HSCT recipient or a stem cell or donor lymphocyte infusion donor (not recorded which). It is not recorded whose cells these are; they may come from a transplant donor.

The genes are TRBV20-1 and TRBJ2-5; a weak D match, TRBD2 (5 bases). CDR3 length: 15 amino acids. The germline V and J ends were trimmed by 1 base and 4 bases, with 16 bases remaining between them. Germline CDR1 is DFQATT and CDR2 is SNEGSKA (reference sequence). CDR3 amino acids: CSARVPPRRGETQYF. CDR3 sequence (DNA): TGCAGTGCTAGAGTACCTCCGCGACGGGGAGAGACCCAGTACTTC.

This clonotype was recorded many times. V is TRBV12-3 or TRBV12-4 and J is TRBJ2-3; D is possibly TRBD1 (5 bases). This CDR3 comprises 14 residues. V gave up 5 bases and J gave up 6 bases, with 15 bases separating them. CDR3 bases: TGTGCCAGCAGTGAGTACGGTTCAGGGGATACGCAGTATTTT. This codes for CASSEYGSGDTQYF.

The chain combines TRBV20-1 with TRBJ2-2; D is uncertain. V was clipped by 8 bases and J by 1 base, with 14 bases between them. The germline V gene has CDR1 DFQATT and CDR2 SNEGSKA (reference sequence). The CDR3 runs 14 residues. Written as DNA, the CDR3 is TGCAGTTCAGCTTCGATCTTGAACACCGGGGAGCTGTTTTTT. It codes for CSSASILNTGELFF.

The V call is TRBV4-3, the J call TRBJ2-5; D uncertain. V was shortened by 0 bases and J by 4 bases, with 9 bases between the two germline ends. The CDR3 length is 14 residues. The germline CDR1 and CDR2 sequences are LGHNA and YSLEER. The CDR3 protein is CASSQDYGAETQYF. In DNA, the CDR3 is TGCGCCAGCAGCCAAGATTACGGAGCAGAGACCCAGTACTTC.

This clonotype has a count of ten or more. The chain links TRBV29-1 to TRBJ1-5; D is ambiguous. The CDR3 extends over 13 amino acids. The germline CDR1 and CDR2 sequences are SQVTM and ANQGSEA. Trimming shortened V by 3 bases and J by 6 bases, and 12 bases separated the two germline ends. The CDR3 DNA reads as TGCAGCGTTGATATGGGGTTGGGTCAGCCCCAGCATTTT. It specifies CSVDMGLGQPQHF.

For the CDR3, the DNA is TGTGCCACCAGCCGGGCCCTAGCCGACACCGGGGAGCTGTTTTTT. It specifies CATSRALADTGELFF. The chain carries TRBV15 and TRBJ2-2; D might be TRBD2 (5 bases). The CDR3 runs to 15 residues. Germline CDR1 reads LNHNV; CDR2 reads YYDKDF (reference sequence). V lost 5 bases and J 3 bases, leaving 13 bases between the germline ends. Complete variable domain (other parts from reference TRBV15 and TRBJ2-2): DAMVIQNPRYQVTQFGKPVTLSCSQTLNHNVMYWYQQKSSQAPKLLFHYYDKDFNNEADTPDNFQSRRPNTSFCFLDIRSPGLGDTAMYLCATSRALADTGELFFGEGSRLTVL.

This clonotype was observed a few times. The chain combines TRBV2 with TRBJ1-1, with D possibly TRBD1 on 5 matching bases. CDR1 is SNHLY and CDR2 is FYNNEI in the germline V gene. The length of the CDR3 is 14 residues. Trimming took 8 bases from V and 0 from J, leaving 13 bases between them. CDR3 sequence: CASGGSDLNTEAFF. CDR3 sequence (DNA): TGTGCCAGCGGGGGTTCGGACTTGAACACTGAAGCTTTCTTT.

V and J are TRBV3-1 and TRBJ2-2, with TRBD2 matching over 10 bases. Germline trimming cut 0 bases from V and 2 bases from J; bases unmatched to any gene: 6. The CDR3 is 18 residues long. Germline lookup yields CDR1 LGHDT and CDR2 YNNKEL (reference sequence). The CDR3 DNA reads TGTGCCAGCAGCCAAGATCTAGGACTAGCGGAAAACACCGGGGAGCTGTTTTTT. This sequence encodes CASSQDLGLAENTGELFF.